The table lists the clone carrying this T cell receptor beta chain with a few counts. TCRdb called the 5' RACE reads again in MiXCR, with one record for every CDR3 protein. The sample consists of about 520,000 distinct CDR3 sequences, roughly 21% of them appearing once. Germline CDR1 reads SGHTA; CDR2 reads FQGNSA. After removal of 4 bases from V and 4 bases from J, the junction contained 4 bases not matched to a gene. CDR3 length: 14 amino acids. The data are from a study of identical twins. These data were likewise used in another study, on T cells expressing NK-cell markers. This second study notes: Eight donors were sequenced, seven testing HCMV-seropositive and one testing seronegative.

The clonotype was recovered from a woman younger than 35 in good health. The sample consisted of CD4+ T cells sorted from blood. The rearrangement links TRBV7-2 to TRBJ1-2; 9 bases align to TRBD1. This CDR3 is CASSWGQGGYGYTF. CDR3 bases: TGTGCCAGCAGCTGGGGACAGGGTGGCTATGGCTACACCTTC.